This TCR beta chain was documented in a study of T cells in Graves' hyperthyroidism and ophthalmopathy. Between the trimmed V and J ends, which lost 3 bases and 8 bases, there was a span of 16 bases. CDR3 length equals 15 residues. Using RNA transcripts as the source, TCR beta CDR3 regions were amplified. The study used the HTBI primer set for a first-round RT-PCR of the TCR CDR3. TCRdb itself ran the multiplex PCR reads through MiXCR, one entry per CDR3 protein. The sample shows over 700,000 distinct CDR3 sequences, 38% of them seen only once. The specimen was blood. The receptor was derived from a man in his late teens or twenties with Graves' hyperthyroidism. The chain links TRBV12-3 or TRBV12-4 to TRBJ1-4; D not resolved. The CDR3: CASSFRGPLGEKLFF. CDR3 coding DNA: TGTGCCAGCAGTTTCCGTGGTCCACTAGGGGAAAAACTGTTTTTT.